The present T cell receptor beta chain was sequenced within a study of molecular identifiers for immune sequencing clone quantification. The wider study: Replicate experiments divided RNA from around 20,000 or 100,000 naive CD8 cells into five parts and sequenced four.

This clonotype was seen at least ten times. Sorting was used to obtain naive CD8 T cells (CD8+CD4-CCR7+CD45RA+). TCRdb reprocessed the PCR reads with MiXCR, giving one entry per CDR3 protein. This sample has about 500,000 distinct CDR3 sequences, with about 20% found just once. CDR3 size: 11 residues. Trimming cost V 3 bases and J 14 bases, with 13 bases left between them. Germline V lookup: CDR1 LNHDA, CDR2 SQIVND (reference sequence). The source is a human donor in good health. Some libraries in this study had Jurkat cell RNA spiked in. The specimen was naive CD8+ T cells from blood, with Jurkat cell RNA spiked in. Subset denoted: FACS-sorted CD8+CD4-CCR7+CD45RA+ naive T cells. This chain links TRBV19 with TRBJ2-5; D is unclear. Here the CDR3 DNA reads TGTGCCAGTAGTATCGGGCTCCTAGTTTACTTC. Amino acids: CASSIGLLVYF.